A selection of T cell receptor beta chains follows, all from one sample in a study of spatial heterogeneity in lung cancer. TCRdb recomputed calls from the 5' RACE reads with MiXCR, one row per CDR3 protein. This sample has about 120,000 distinct CDR3 sequences; more than 10% occur once, and the top ten carry approximately 17%. Sample: PBMCs, taken at follow-up. These receptors were obtained from a male donor with early-stage non-small cell lung cancer. Both conserved end residues are part of each CDR3. D genes are given only for firm matches. Some rows have no size entry. The others give once, few or many, or a class for an expanded clone.

d_gene,abundance,j_gene,v_gene,CDR3aa,CDR3nt
-,-,TRBJ1-6,TRBV10-3,CAISDGTFNSPLHF,TGTGCCATCAGTGATGGGACATTCAATTCACCCCTCCACTTT
-,few,TRBJ1-1,TRBV5-1,CASSLNPSSEAFF,TGCGCCAGCAGCTTAAACCCAAGTAGTGAAGCTTTCTTT
-,many,TRBJ2-2,TRBV6-4,CASSPKNTGELFF,TGTGCCAGCAGCCCGAAGAACACCGGGGAGCTGTTTTTT
-,many,TRBJ2-5,TRBV25-1,CASSELGHTQETQYF,TGTGCCAGCAGTGAATTGGGGCATACCCAAGAGACCCAGTACTTC
-,-,TRBJ2-3,TRBV20-1,CSAISQTPVRADTQYF,TGCAGTGCTATCAGCCAGACGCCCGTCAGGGCAGATACGCAGTATTTT
TRBD1,many,TRBJ2-5,TRBV4-2,CASSHSGGRGSAETQYF,TGTGCCAGCAGCCACTCAGGGGGCCGGGGTTCGGCGGAGACCCAGTACTTC
TRBD2,-,TRBJ2-7,TRBV3-1,CASSQDRGVSYEQYF,TGTGCCAGCAGCCAAGACCGGGGGGTCTCCTACGAGCAGTACTTC
-,-,TRBJ1-2,TRBV7-2,CASTENYGYTF,TGTGCCAGCACCGAGAACTATGGCTACACCTTC
-,many,TRBJ1-3,TRBV27,CARSGNTIYF,TGTGCAAGGTCTGGAAACACCATATATTTT
-,many,TRBJ2-7,TRBV27,CASSFQGSGEQYF,TGTGCCAGCAGTTTTCAGGGGTCGGGGGAGCAGTACTTC
-,many,TRBJ2-1,TRBV7-9,CASSFGVNEQFF,TGTGCCAGCAGCTTTGGCGTGAATGAGCAGTTCTTC
-,many,TRBJ2-5,TRBV29-1,CSVEQWGETQYF,TGCAGCGTTGAACAATGGGGAGAGACCCAGTACTTC
-,-,TRBJ2-2,TRBV5-1,CASKMFSNTGELFF,TGCGCCAGCAAGATGTTTTCGAACACCGGGGAGCTGTTTTTT
-,few,TRBJ1-6,TRBV20-1,CSARRVDIDNSPLHF,TGCAGTGCTAGACGAGTTGACATAGATAATTCACCCCTCCACTTT
TRBD2,-,TRBJ2-2,TRBV2,CASSELAGVNTGELFF,TGTGCCAGCAGTGAACTTGCGGGGGTCAACACCGGGGAGCTGTTTTTT